This TCR beta chain was identified in a study of cytomegalovirus exposure and HLA in healthy donors. Findings of the study overall: TCR beta V- and J-gene trimming, according to a later analysis, was linked to a missense DCLRE1C variant. Several V segments, TRBV6-2 and TRBV6-3 among them, could not be told apart and were dropped.

In the PCR, 60 Vbeta and 13 Jbeta primers were used. TCRdb's table, derived via immunoSEQ multiplex PCR, lists solely in-frame clones and lacks some. This sample's table reports some 120,000 clones. Note on this clone: Its antigen is unidentified.

Trimming pared 4 bases from V and 7 bases from J, leaving 18 bases between. CDR3 length equals 15 residues. Germline V gene lookup returns CDR1 SGHNT and CDR2 YYREEE (reference sequence). The V and J genes are TRBV5-4 and TRBJ2-1; D uncertain. This TCR came from a man in his forties or fifties in good health and CMV-seronegative. The source material was PBMCs. This CDR3 reads CASSQPTPEWNEQFF. In nucleotides, the CDR3 is TGTGCCAGCAGCCAACCCACCCCCGAGTGGAATGAGCAGTTCTTC.